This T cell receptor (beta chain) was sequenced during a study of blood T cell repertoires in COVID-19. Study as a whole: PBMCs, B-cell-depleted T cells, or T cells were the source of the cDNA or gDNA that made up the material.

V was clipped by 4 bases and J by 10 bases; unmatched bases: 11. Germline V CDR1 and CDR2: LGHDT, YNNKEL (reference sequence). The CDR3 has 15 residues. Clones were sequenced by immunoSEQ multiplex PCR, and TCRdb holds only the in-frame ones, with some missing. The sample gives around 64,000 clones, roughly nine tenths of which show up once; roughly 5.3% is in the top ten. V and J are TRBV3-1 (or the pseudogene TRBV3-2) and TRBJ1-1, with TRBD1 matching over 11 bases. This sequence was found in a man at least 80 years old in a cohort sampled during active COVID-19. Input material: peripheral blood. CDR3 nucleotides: TGTGCCAGCAGCCCGACGGGACAGGGGGGGGTCGGAGCTTTCTTT. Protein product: CASSPTGQGGVGAFF.